This T cell receptor beta chain was sequenced for a study of response to subunit inactivated influenza vaccine. In TCRdb, the RT-PCR reads were re-called with MiXCR into one record per CDR3 protein. The repertoire has 540,000 or so distinct CDR3 sequences, 10% to 15% of them found once; the top ten carry approximately 14%. This clonotype has more than one count but fewer than ten. The sample here was PBMCs from blood, taken about 40 days after vaccination. The clonotype originates from a man aged 50 to 60 who received an inactivated influenza vaccine.

The DNA of the CDR3 is TGTGCCAGCAGTACGACGGTGGGCGAGCAGTACTTC. This gives the protein CASSTTVGEQYF. The chain has TRBV6-5 and TRBJ2-7, with D unclear. Germline values: CDR1 MNHEY, CDR2 SVGAGI. This CDR3 contains 12 residues. V was pared by 5 bases and J by 6 bases, with 11 bases between.